The 29 T cell receptor beta chains below come from one sample, sequenced in a study of cytomegalovirus exposure and HLA in healthy donors. 60 Vbeta and 13 Jbeta primers were used in PCR. Assay: immunoSEQ multiplex PCR; the TCRdb copy retains only in-frame clones and omits some. Of roughly 130,000 clones listed, around 74% are singletons. Sample: PBMCs. These receptors were taken from a woman aged 50 to 60 in good health and CMV-seropositive.

V is TRBV2 and J is TRBJ2-5; maybe TRBD2 (6 bases). The CDR3 runs to 14 residues. Trimming left V 5 bases short and J 1 base short, with 11 bases between. Germline CDR1 SNHLY, CDR2 FYNNEI. CDR3 residues: CASSYTSSQETQYF. CDR3 nucleotides: TGTGCCAGCAGTTATACTAGCTCCCAAGAGACCCAGTACTTC.

The chain has TRBV11-3 and TRBJ2-2, with D unresolved. This CDR3 spans 14 amino acids. Trimming took 0 bases from V and 5 from J, leaving 7 bases between them. Looked up from germline, CDR1 is SGHNT and CDR2 is YENEEA. The CDR3 DNA follows: TGTGCCAGCAGCTTAGATTTCGGTACCGGGGAGCTGTTTTTT. As protein: CASSLDFGTGELFF.

This clone was counted between two and nine times. The J gene is TRBJ1-5, the V gene TRBV6-5, with 9 bases matching TRBD1. Germline assignment: CDR1 MNHEY and CDR2 SVGAGI. The J segment lost 5 bases and the V segment lost 5 bases, leaving 7 bases of the junction unmatched. This CDR3 spans 15 amino acids. The CDR3: CASSLGTGFDQPQHF. CDR3 nucleotide sequence: TGTGCCAGCAGTCTCGGGACAGGGTTTGATCAGCCCCAGCATTTT.

V gene TRBV19 combines with J gene TRBJ2-7; TRBD1 aligns across 9 bases. Germline V gives CDR1 LNHDA, CDR2 SQIVND (reference sequence). The CDR3 length is 16 residues. V was pared by 5 bases and J by 1 base, with 9 bases of the junction left unmatched. DNA of the CDR3: TGTGCCAGTAGTTCTCCCAACAGGGGGCTTTCCTACGAGCAGTACTTC. Translating gives CASSSPNRGLSYEQYF.

The CDR3 here is CASSKEGTGGAGGEQYF. CDR3 DNA sequence: TGTGCCAGCAGCAAAGAGGGGACAGGGGGCGCAGGGGGCGAGCAGTACTTC. This rearrangement joins TRBV21-1 to TRBJ2-7; the listed D gene, TRBD1, was not tested against the DNA. TRBV21-1 is given as a pseudogene. The CDR3 totals 17 residues.

The chain uses TRBV5-1 and TRBJ2-2; TRBD2 is a possible D gene (7 bases). V gave up 5 bases and J gave up 4 bases, with 9 bases separating them. This CDR3 comprises 13 residues. The germline V gene encodes CDR1 SGHRS and CDR2 YFSETQ. CDR3 region: CASSRGATGELFF. In DNA, the CDR3 is TGCGCCAGCAGTCGGGGGGCCACCGGGGAGCTGTTTTTT.

J is TRBJ1-3 and V is TRBV10-3; possibly TRBD1 for D (6 bases). The CDR3 extends over 13 amino acids. CDR1 is ENHRY and CDR2 is SYGVKD in the germline V gene. Deletions cut 7 bases from V and 4 bases from J, with 11 bases between. CDR3 residues: CAITRGSGNTIYF. In DNA form, the CDR3 reads TGTGCCATCACCAGGGGATCGGGAAACACCATATATTTT.

The J gene is TRBJ2-1, the V gene TRBV4-2; a weak D match, TRBD2 (5 bases). Germline loops: CDR1 LGHNA, CDR2 YNFKEQ. The CDR3 consists of 14 residues. V was trimmed by 0 bases and J by 10 bases, leaving 13 bases between them. DNA of the CDR3: TGTGCCAGCAGCCAAGAGAGGGATATAAGGGAGCAGTTCTTC. Its protein product is CASSQERDIREQFF.

This sequence joins TRBV6-5 and TRBJ1-3; maybe TRBD1 (6 bases). The V and J ends lost 4 bases and 7 bases respectively, with 14 bases between them. Germline V gives CDR1 MNHEY, CDR2 SVGAGI. The CDR3 runs 14 residues. CDR3 DNA: TGTGCCAGCAGTTCAGGGGCGCGTAGCAACACCATATATTTT. Protein sequence: CASSSGARSNTIYF.

The rearrangement links TRBV2 to TRBJ2-7; 11 bases are shared with TRBD1. The V segment lost 6 bases and the J segment 4 bases; nucleotides outside the gene matches: 2. Germline CDR1 SNHLY, CDR2 FYNNEI. This CDR3 region has 13 residues. Written as DNA, the CDR3 is TGTGCCAGCAGGGACAGGGGGCGTTACGAGCAGTACTTC. Protein: CASRDRGRYEQYF.

This clone was counted only a few times. V is TRBV5-1 and J is TRBJ2-3, with 8 nucleotides matching TRBD2. CDR3 length: 17 residues. CDR1 and CDR2 from the germline V gene are SGHRS and YFSETQ. The V segment lost 1 base and the J segment 0 bases; nucleotides outside the gene matches: 7. CDR3 sequence: CASSLSSGWPSTDTQYF. Here the CDR3 DNA reads TGCGCCAGCAGCTTGTCTAGCGGGTGGCCTAGCACAGATACGCAGTATTTT. Full variable domain (outside the CDR3, taken from reference TRBV5-1 and TRBJ2-3): KAGVTQTPRYLIKTRGQQVTLSCSPISGHRSVSWYQQTPGQGLQFLFEYFSETQRNKGNFPGRFSGRQFSNSRSEMNVSTLELGDSALYLCASSLSSGWPSTDTQYFGPGTRLTVL.

V usage is TRBV2 and J usage is TRBJ1-3, with a possible D match to TRBD1 (5 bases). The CDR3 is 13 residues long. Germline values: CDR1 SNHLY, CDR2 FYNNEI. V gave up 8 bases and J gave up 2 bases, with 10 bases separating them. The CDR3 DNA is TGTGCCAGCCGTGGGACTCCTGGAAACACCATATATTTT. Amino acid sequence: CASRGTPGNTIYF.

The J gene is TRBJ2-7, the V gene TRBV9; TRBD1 is a possible D gene (5 bases). The CDR3 length is 14 residues. CDR1 and CDR2 from the germline V gene are SGDLS and YYNGEE. V was shortened by 2 bases and J by 5 bases, with 14 bases between the two germline ends. CDR3 residues: CASSVGLKEHEQYF. CDR3 DNA: TGTGCCAGCAGCGTGGGGCTAAAAGAGCACGAGCAGTACTTC.

The rearrangement joins TRBV11-2 to TRBJ2-1, with 12 bases fitting TRBD2. Unmatched junction bases numbered 3, after V lost 5 bases and J lost 4 bases. The CDR3 runs 15 residues. Germline V gene sequence: CDR1 SGHAT, CDR2 FQNNGV. The CDR3 region has the DNA TGTGCCAGCAGCCAAGGACTAGCGGGGTACAATGAGCAGTTCTTC. Encoded protein: CASSQGLAGYNEQFF.

The genes are TRBV6-6 and TRBJ2-7; TRBD2 is a possible D gene (5 bases). Germline CDR1 reads MNHNY; CDR2 reads SVGAGI (reference sequence). The CDR3 has 14 residues. The V gene lost 3 bases and the J gene lost 3 bases, with 12 bases spanning the gap. For the CDR3, the DNA is TGTGCCAGCAGTTATCCCGGGAACGACTACGAGCAGTACTTC. As protein: CASSYPGNDYEQYF.

This chain connects TRBV30 to TRBJ2-7; a weak D match, TRBD1 (6 bases). Per germline, CDR1 GTSNPN and CDR2 SVGIG (reference sequence). This CDR3 is built from 17 residues. V dropped 3 bases and J dropped 7 bases, with 28 bases sitting between them. CDR3 nucleotides: TGTGCCTGGAGGTATGGGACATTTCAAGTTGGGGACCAGGAGCAGTACTTC. It encodes CAWRYGTFQVGDQEQYF.

Concerning this clone: Other nucleotide sequences from this sample produce the same CDR3. This rearrangement joins TRBV25-1 to TRBJ1-1; D not certain. Trimming pared 4 bases from V and 0 bases from J, leaving 12 bases between. CDR1 is MGHDK and CDR2 is SYGVNS in the germline V gene. CDR3 length: 15 amino acids. The CDR3 sequence is CASSGGSPMNTEAFF. The CDR3 region has the DNA TGTGCCAGCAGTGGAGGATCCCCCATGAACACTGAAGCTTTCTTT. Full variable domain (rest looked up from reference TRBV25-1 and TRBJ1-1): EADIYQTPRYLVIGTGKKITLECSQTMGHDKMYWYQQDPGMELHLIHYSYGVNSTEKGDLSSESTVSRIRTEHFPLTLESARPSHTSQYLCASSGGSPMNTEAFFGQGTRLTVV.

This clone was observed a few times. The chain couples TRBV15 to TRBJ2-2, with a tentative D call TRBD2 (6 bases). Per the germline V gene, CDR1 is LNHNV and CDR2 is YYDKDF (reference sequence). V was shortened by 6 bases and J by 11 bases, with 22 bases between the two germline ends. The CDR3 contains 15 residues. The chain's CDR3 is CATRMTRAPGVELFF. The CDR3 DNA sequence: TGTGCCACCAGAATGACGAGGGCCCCGGGGGTTGAGCTGTTTTTT.

The J gene is TRBJ2-1, the V gene TRBV4-2, with a tentative D call TRBD2 (7 bases). The V end was cut by 2 bases, the J end by 6 bases, with 11 bases between. The germline V gene encodes CDR1 LGHNA and CDR2 YNFKEQ. CDR3 size: 14 residues. The CDR3 DNA follows: TGTGCCAGCAGCCAACCGGGGGGCCCCAATGAGCAGTTCTTC. Translation gives CASSQPGGPNEQFF.

This clone was detected only once. The chain uses TRBV6-5 and TRBJ2-7; D may be TRBD1 (5 bases). Germline CDR1 reads MNHEY; CDR2 reads SVGAGI. V gave up 2 bases and J gave up 3 bases, with 8 bases separating them. The CDR3 covers 13 residues. The CDR3 DNA reads as TGTGCCAGCAGTTACAGTCAGGGCTACGAGCAGTACTTC. Translating it yields CASSYSQGYEQYF.

This chain connects TRBV25-1 to TRBJ2-3; tentative D call: TRBD2 (5 bases). Per germline, CDR1 MGHDK and CDR2 SYGVNS. The CDR3 is made up of 16 amino acids. The germline V and J ends were trimmed by 5 bases and 11 bases, with 26 bases remaining between them. As DNA, the CDR3 is TGTGCCAGCAGTCCTCGGGCCGAGACCTCACTGAGGGTGCAGTATTTT. It codes for CASSPRAETSLRVQYF.

This chain joins TRBV11-3 and TRBJ1-2, with 7 nucleotides matching TRBD1. Looked up from germline, CDR1 is SGHNT and CDR2 is YENEEA. The J segment lost 2 bases and the V segment lost 4 bases, leaving 4 bases of the junction unmatched. The CDR3 covers 14 residues. The CDR3 loop reads CASSSTGTNYGYTF. CDR3 nucleotides: TGTGCCAGCAGCTCGACAGGGACCAACTATGGCTACACCTTC.

The genes are TRBV6-1 and TRBJ2-1, with 10 bases fitting TRBD2. CDR1 is MNHNS, CDR2 SASEGT, per germline. V gave up 4 bases and J gave up 7 bases; unmatched junction bases: 7. This CDR3 has 15 residues. The CDR3 spells CASSVSSGGLNEQFF. DNA for the CDR3: TGTGCCAGCAGTGTGAGTAGCGGGGGGTTAAATGAGCAGTTCTTC.

This chain joins TRBV15 and TRBJ1-2, with D maybe TRBD1 (5 bases). The CDR3 extends over 14 amino acids. Germline V gene sequence: CDR1 LNHNV, CDR2 YYDKDF (reference sequence). Trimming took 4 bases from V and 11 from J, leaving 20 bases between them. The CDR3 bases are TGTGCCACCAGCACGCACGGGGGGACGGTCTTTTACACCTTC. It is translated as CATSTHGGTVFYTF.

This chain joins TRBV19 and TRBJ2-7; perhaps TRBD2 as D (6 bases). In germline, CDR1 is LNHDA, CDR2 SQIVND (reference sequence). The CDR3 runs 13 residues. V lost 6 bases and J lost 7, with 16 bases in between. The DNA for the CDR3 is TGTGCCAGTAGCCCGACCCCCCTAGCGGAGCAGTACTTC. The encoded protein is CASSPTPLAEQYF.

This clone occurred once. This chain links TRBV29-1 with TRBJ2-1; D not resolved. The CDR3 length is 13 residues. Germline loops: CDR1 SQVTM, CDR2 ANQGSEA. The V end was cut by 2 bases, the J end by 7 bases, with 12 bases between. In DNA form, the CDR3 reads TGCAGCGTTGAACTTCGAGCGCGTAATGAGCAGTTCTTC. Protein: CSVELRARNEQFF.

The rearrangement uses TRBV6-1 and TRBJ2-7, with a weak D call TRBD1 (6 bases). Trimming cost V 2 bases and J 2 bases, with 10 bases left between them. The germline gives CDR1 MNHNS, CDR2 SASEGT. This CDR3 region has 14 residues. CDR3 protein: CASSEITGPYEQYF. CDR3 nucleotide sequence: TGTGCCAGCAGTGAAATCACAGGGCCCTACGAGCAGTACTTC.

This clone was detected a few times. The rearrangement joins TRBV30 to TRBJ1-6; 7 nucleotides match TRBD1. This CDR3 comprises 15 residues. V shed 2 bases, J shed 7 bases, and the junction held 8 bases outside the gene matches. Per the germline V gene, CDR1 is GTSNPN and CDR2 is SVGIG (reference sequence). CDR3 DNA: TGTGCCTGGAGTCCGCCCGGGACAGAAAATTCACCCCTCCACTTT. This codes for CAWSPPGTENSPLHF.

In its sample, this clone was seen a few times. This chain links TRBV6-1 with TRBJ1-5, with D perhaps TRBD1 (6 bases). V shed 7 bases and J shed 7 bases, with 14 bases lying between them. The CDR3 covers 13 residues. Germline lookup yields CDR1 MNHNS and CDR2 SASEGT. The CDR3 sequence is CASTTGLGQPQHF. CDR3 nucleotides: TGTGCCAGCACGACAGGACTGGGCCAGCCCCAGCATTTT.